This section outlines one T cell receptor beta chain sequence together with its context. Its antigen is not identified. Every participating donor contributed around 9.5 milliliters of peripheral blood through a draw. This entry comes from a study of blood T cells in healthy people across ages. Study-level findings and limits: Unsorted PBMCs ruled out conclusive naive versus antigen-experienced comparison.

CDR1 and CDR2 (germline): LNHDA, SQIVND (reference sequence). V lost 5 bases and J lost 2, with 13 bases in between. This CDR3 spans 15 amino acids. PCR was performed a second time for about 6 to 11 cycles using a sample-barcoded 5' primer and a J-beta primer mix. Each CDR3 protein is one row after TCRdb ran MiXCR on the 5' RACE reads. The sample holds approximately 800,000 distinct CDR3 sequences; approximately 35% are singletons and the top ten take around 13%. Input material: blood. The V and J genes are TRBV19 and TRBJ2-1, with D unresolved. The sequence was collected from a man younger than 35 in good health. In DNA, the CDR3 is TGTGCCAGTAGTGAAACAGCCAGCCCCTACAATGAGCAGTTCTTC. Its translation is CASSETASPYNEQFF.